This is a list of T cell receptor beta chains from one sample in a study of blood T cell repertoires in COVID-19. Using immunoSEQ multiplex PCR, the repertoire was profiled, and TCRdb retains in-frame clones only, with some absent. The repertoire holds 150,000 to 200,000 clones, with 84% as singletons. Material for sequencing was peripheral blood. The receptor set was obtained from a woman over 75 with COVID-19, enrolled during active disease. CDR3s include the opening cysteine and the closing phenylalanine or tryptophan. Fields, in order: D gene, V gene, J gene, CDR3 length, clone size, CDR3 protein, CDR3 DNA. The D gene is left open where the match is weak. Expanded clones get a size class; other rows say once, few or many, or leave the size out.

d_call: -
v_call: TRBV12-3/TRBV12-4
j_call: TRBJ2-5
cdr3_length: 12
clone_size: -
cdr3_aa: CASRRGRETQYF
cdr3_nt: TGTGCCAGCAGAAGGGGTCGAGAGACCCAGTACTTC

d_call: -
v_call: TRBV10-3
j_call: TRBJ1-1
cdr3_length: 16
clone_size: -
cdr3_aa: CAIRPGGRADTAEAFF
cdr3_nt: TGTGCCATCAGGCCGGGCGGGAGGGCCGACACGGCTGAAGCTTTCTTT

d_call: -
v_call: TRBV27
j_call: TRBJ1-6
cdr3_length: 15
clone_size: -
cdr3_aa: CASSLQASRNSPLHF
cdr3_nt: TGTGCCAGCAGTTTGCAGGCCTCTCGGAATTCACCCCTCCACTTT

d_call: -
v_call: TRBV10-3
j_call: TRBJ1-1
cdr3_length: 12
clone_size: -
cdr3_aa: CAIQGPNTEAFF
cdr3_nt: TGTGCCATACAGGGTCCTAACACTGAAGCTTTCTTT

d_call: -
v_call: TRBV2
j_call: TRBJ1-3
cdr3_length: 14
clone_size: once
cdr3_aa: CASSLVRGGNTIYF
cdr3_nt: TGTGCCAGCAGTTTAGTCCGGGGGGGAAACACCATATATTTT

d_call: TRBD2
v_call: TRBV2
j_call: TRBJ2-1
cdr3_length: 14
clone_size: -
cdr3_aa: CASLDGLAGYEQFF
cdr3_nt: TGTGCCAGCCTCGACGGACTAGCGGGGTATGAGCAGTTCTTC

d_call: TRBD1
v_call: TRBV6-1
j_call: TRBJ1-5
cdr3_length: 15
clone_size: -
cdr3_aa: CASCDLRGLGQPQHF
cdr3_nt: TGTGCCAGCTGTGACCTCAGGGGGCTGGGGCAGCCCCAGCATTTT

d_call: TRBD1
v_call: TRBV9
j_call: TRBJ1-1
cdr3_length: 16
clone_size: -
cdr3_aa: CASSVGQGALDTEAFF
cdr3_nt: TGTGCCAGCAGCGTGGGACAGGGGGCGTTGGACACTGAAGCTTTCTTT

d_call: TRBD1
v_call: TRBV30
j_call: TRBJ1-2
cdr3_length: 15
clone_size: -
cdr3_aa: CAWARWTGFGYGYTF
cdr3_nt: TGTGCCTGGGCTCGTTGGACAGGGTTCGGCTATGGCTACACCTTC

d_call: -
v_call: TRBV19
j_call: TRBJ2-5
cdr3_length: 14
clone_size: -
cdr3_aa: CASSIGSSGETQYF
cdr3_nt: TGTGCCAGTAGTATAGGGTCTTCGGGGGAGACCCAGTACTTC

d_call: TRBD2
v_call: TRBV2
j_call: TRBJ2-2
cdr3_length: 17
clone_size: -
cdr3_aa: CASRDYLFAGGPGELFF
cdr3_nt: TGTGCCAGCAGGGATTATCTCTTTGCGGGAGGGCCCGGGGAGCTGTTTTTT

d_call: -
v_call: TRBV11-3
j_call: TRBJ2-1
cdr3_length: 15
clone_size: -
cdr3_aa: CASSPGGVAYNEQFF
cdr3_nt: TGTGCCAGCAGCCCAGGAGGCGTAGCCTACAATGAGCAGTTCTTC

d_call: -
v_call: TRBV5-4
j_call: TRBJ1-4
cdr3_length: 18
clone_size: -
cdr3_aa: CASSSGIRGASTNEKLFF
cdr3_nt: TGTGCCAGCAGCTCCGGGATCCGGGGAGCATCAACTAATGAAAAACTGTTTTTT

d_call: -
v_call: TRBV19
j_call: TRBJ1-2
cdr3_length: 13
clone_size: -
cdr3_aa: CASSIFVNYGYTF
cdr3_nt: TGTGCCAGTAGTATATTCGTTAACTATGGCTACACCTTC

d_call: -
v_call: TRBV5-4
j_call: TRBJ2-3
cdr3_length: 17
clone_size: many
cdr3_aa: CASSLGEIQVVGDTQYF
cdr3_nt: TGTGCCAGCAGCTTGGGTGAAATACAGGTAGTCGGAGATACGCAGTATTTT

d_call: -
v_call: TRBV12-3/TRBV12-4
j_call: TRBJ2-1
cdr3_length: 12
clone_size: -
cdr3_aa: CASSWRYNEQFF
cdr3_nt: TGTGCCAGCAGTTGGAGATACAATGAGCAGTTCTTC

d_call: -
v_call: TRBV19
j_call: TRBJ2-3
cdr3_length: 15
clone_size: -
cdr3_aa: CASSTTGFNTDTQYF
cdr3_nt: TGTGCCAGTAGTACTACAGGGTTTAACACAGATACGCAGTATTTT

d_call: -
v_call: TRBV18
j_call: TRBJ1-5
cdr3_length: 14
clone_size: -
cdr3_aa: CASSMQVRNQPQHF
cdr3_nt: TGTGCCAGCTCAATGCAGGTTAGGAATCAGCCCCAGCATTTT

d_call: -
v_call: TRBV27
j_call: TRBJ2-4
cdr3_length: 11
clone_size: once
cdr3_aa: CASSSTAVAYF
cdr3_nt: TGTGCCAGCAGTTCGACCGCGGTTGCGTACTTC

d_call: -
v_call: TRBV7-2
j_call: TRBJ1-4
cdr3_length: 17
clone_size: -
cdr3_aa: CASSSPRGGMTNEKLFF
cdr3_nt: TGTGCCAGCAGCTCCCCGCGTGGGGGGATGACTAATGAAAAACTGTTTTTT

d_call: -
v_call: TRBV2
j_call: TRBJ2-7
cdr3_length: 14
clone_size: -
cdr3_aa: CASSEGWGVYEQYF
cdr3_nt: TGTGCCAGCAGTGAAGGCTGGGGGGTCTACGAGCAGTACTTC

d_call: -
v_call: TRBV2
j_call: TRBJ1-3
cdr3_length: 14
clone_size: few
cdr3_aa: CASSATASGNTIYF
cdr3_nt: TGTGCCAGCAGTGCCACAGCCTCTGGAAACACCATATATTTT

d_call: -
v_call: TRBV24-1
j_call: TRBJ2-3
cdr3_length: 13
clone_size: -
cdr3_aa: CATQGWGTDTQYF
cdr3_nt: TGTGCCACCCAGGGATGGGGAACAGATACGCAGTATTTT

d_call: -
v_call: TRBV30
j_call: TRBJ1-6
cdr3_length: 14
clone_size: once
cdr3_aa: CAWSATSYNSPLHF
cdr3_nt: TGTGCCTGGAGTGCCACATCGTATAATTCACCCCTCCACTTT

d_call: -
v_call: TRBV4-3
j_call: TRBJ2-5
cdr3_length: 13
clone_size: -
cdr3_aa: CASSQDLMETQYF
cdr3_nt: TGCGCCAGCAGCCAAGACCTAATGGAGACCCAGTACTTC

d_call: -
v_call: TRBV10-2
j_call: TRBJ2-7
cdr3_length: 11
clone_size: few
cdr3_aa: CASSERREQYF
cdr3_nt: TGCGCCAGCAGTGAAAGGAGGGAGCAGTACTTC

d_call: TRBD1
v_call: TRBV29-1
j_call: TRBJ1-1
cdr3_length: 13
clone_size: -
cdr3_aa: CSVGAGGYTEAFF
cdr3_nt: TGCAGCGTTGGAGCAGGGGGCTACACTGAAGCTTTCTTT

d_call: -
v_call: TRBV7-2
j_call: TRBJ2-7
cdr3_length: 16
clone_size: -
cdr3_aa: CASSVRDWGGSYEQYF
cdr3_nt: TGTGCCAGCAGCGTCCGGGACTGGGGAGGCTCCTACGAGCAGTACTTC

d_call: -
v_call: TRBV19
j_call: TRBJ2-3
cdr3_length: 11
clone_size: -
cdr3_aa: CASGPGNTQYF
cdr3_nt: TGTGCCAGTGGCCCGGGAAATACGCAGTATTTT

d_call: TRBD2
v_call: TRBV2
j_call: TRBJ2-3
cdr3_length: 17
clone_size: once
cdr3_aa: CAKRLAGPIGRPDTQYF
cdr3_nt: TGTGCGAAACGCCTAGCGGGACCAATAGGTAGGCCAGATACGCAGTATTTT

d_call: TRBD2
v_call: TRBV7-6
j_call: TRBJ2-3
cdr3_length: 16
clone_size: once
cdr3_aa: CASSLLPSGVVDTQYF
cdr3_nt: TGTGCCAGCAGCTTACTTCCTAGCGGGGTAGTAGATACGCAGTATTTT

d_call: -
v_call: TRBV2
j_call: TRBJ2-2
cdr3_length: 13
clone_size: few
cdr3_aa: CASSENRESVLFF
cdr3_nt: TGTGCCAGCAGTGAAAACAGGGAATCTGTGCTGTTTTTT

d_call: -
v_call: TRBV28
j_call: TRBJ1-2
cdr3_length: 11
clone_size: once
cdr3_aa: CATEAAERYTF
cdr3_nt: TGTGCCACCGAGGCGGCCGAGCGCTACACCTTC

d_call: -
v_call: TRBV2
j_call: TRBJ2-7
cdr3_length: 11
clone_size: -
cdr3_aa: CASSDYYEQYF
cdr3_nt: TGTGCCAGCAGTGACTACTACGAGCAGTACTTC

d_call: -
v_call: TRBV9
j_call: TRBJ2-1
cdr3_length: 15
clone_size: -
cdr3_aa: CASSVVGRESNEQFF
cdr3_nt: TGTGCCAGCAGCGTAGTTGGACGGGAAAGTAATGAGCAGTTCTTC

d_call: TRBD1
v_call: TRBV7-3
j_call: TRBJ2-7
cdr3_length: 15
clone_size: -
cdr3_aa: CASSLSPGQGYEQYF
cdr3_nt: TGTGCCAGCAGCTTAAGCCCGGGACAGGGCTACGAGCAGTACTTC

d_call: -
v_call: TRBV2
j_call: TRBJ2-3
cdr3_length: 14
clone_size: -
cdr3_aa: CASSTGLGWDTQYF
cdr3_nt: TGTGCCAGCAGTACCGGACTTGGGTGGGATACGCAGTATTTT

d_call: -
v_call: TRBV2
j_call: TRBJ2-5
cdr3_length: 12
clone_size: -
cdr3_aa: CASSESRETQYF
cdr3_nt: TGTGCCAGCAGTGAATCTAGGGAGACCCAGTACTTC

d_call: -
v_call: TRBV3-1/TRBV3-2
j_call: TRBJ1-2
cdr3_length: 14
clone_size: -
cdr3_aa: CASSQESGAYGYTF
cdr3_nt: TGTGCCAGCAGCCAAGAAAGTGGGGCGTATGGCTACACCTTC

d_call: -
v_call: TRBV9
j_call: TRBJ2-5
cdr3_length: 14
clone_size: few
cdr3_aa: CATKSPTTQETQYF
cdr3_nt: TGTGCCACCAAGTCCCCGACTACCCAAGAGACCCAGTACTTC

d_call: -
v_call: TRBV5-1
j_call: TRBJ2-7
cdr3_length: 12
clone_size: -
cdr3_aa: CASSDGFYEQYF
cdr3_nt: TGCGCCAGCAGCGACGGGTTCTACGAGCAGTACTTC

d_call: -
v_call: TRBV30
j_call: TRBJ2-7
cdr3_length: 13
clone_size: few
cdr3_aa: CAWSTGYGYEQYF
cdr3_nt: TGTGCCTGGAGTACGGGGTATGGATACGAGCAGTACTTC

d_call: TRBD1
v_call: TRBV19
j_call: TRBJ1-5
cdr3_length: 15
clone_size: -
cdr3_aa: CASSRQGDSNQPQHF
cdr3_nt: TGTGCCAGTAGTCGACAGGGGGACAGCAATCAGCCCCAGCATTTT

d_call: TRBD1
v_call: TRBV6-5
j_call: TRBJ1-2
cdr3_length: 16
clone_size: -
cdr3_aa: CASSYHGGQGVFGYTF
cdr3_nt: TGTGCCAGCAGTTACCACGGGGGACAGGGCGTTTTTGGCTACACCTTC

d_call: -
v_call: TRBV29-1
j_call: TRBJ1-2
cdr3_length: 14
clone_size: -
cdr3_aa: CSVEQGWRGNGYTF
cdr3_nt: TGCAGCGTTGAACAGGGTTGGAGGGGCAATGGCTACACCTTC

d_call: TRBD1
v_call: TRBV29-1
j_call: TRBJ2-3
cdr3_length: 12
clone_size: -
cdr3_aa: CSVLGTGQTQYF
cdr3_nt: TGCAGCGTCCTTGGGACAGGCCAGACGCAGTATTTT

d_call: -
v_call: TRBV30
j_call: TRBJ1-5
cdr3_length: 13
clone_size: -
cdr3_aa: CAWSPGLGQPQHF
cdr3_nt: TGTGCCTGGAGTCCGGGATTAGGGCAGCCCCAGCATTTT